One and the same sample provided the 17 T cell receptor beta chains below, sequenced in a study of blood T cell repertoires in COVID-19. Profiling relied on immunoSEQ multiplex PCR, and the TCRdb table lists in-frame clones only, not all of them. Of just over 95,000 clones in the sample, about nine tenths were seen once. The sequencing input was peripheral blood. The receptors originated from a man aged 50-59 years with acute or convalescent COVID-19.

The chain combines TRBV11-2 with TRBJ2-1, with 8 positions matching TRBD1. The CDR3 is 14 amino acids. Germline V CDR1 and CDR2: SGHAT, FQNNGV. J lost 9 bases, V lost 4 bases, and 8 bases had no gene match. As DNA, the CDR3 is TGTGCCAGCAGCTCCTTCATCGACAGGGGTGAGCAGTTCTTC. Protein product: CASSSFIDRGEQFF.

The CDR3 nucleotides are TGTGCCAGCAGGCCGGGACTAGCAAATACGCAGTATTTT. Protein product: CASRPGLANTQYF. The chain couples TRBV6-5 to TRBJ2-3, with TRBD2 matching 9 bases. Germline V lookup: CDR1 MNHEY, CDR2 SVGAGI. There are 13 residues in the CDR3. V shed 6 bases, J shed 7 bases, and the junction held 5 bases outside the gene matches.

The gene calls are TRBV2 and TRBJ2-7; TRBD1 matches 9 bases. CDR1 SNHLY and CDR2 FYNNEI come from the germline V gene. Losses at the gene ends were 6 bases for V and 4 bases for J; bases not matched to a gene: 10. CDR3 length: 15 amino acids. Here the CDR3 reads CASRRETGGGYEQYF. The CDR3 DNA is TGTGCCAGCAGAAGGGAAACAGGGGGCGGGTACGAGCAGTACTTC. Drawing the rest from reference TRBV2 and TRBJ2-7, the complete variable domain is EPEVTQTPSHQVTQMGQEVILRCVPISNHLYFYWYRQILGQKVEFLVSFYNNEISEKSEIFDDQFSVERPDGSNFTLKIRSTKLEDSAMYFCASRRETGGGYEQYFGPGTRLTVT.

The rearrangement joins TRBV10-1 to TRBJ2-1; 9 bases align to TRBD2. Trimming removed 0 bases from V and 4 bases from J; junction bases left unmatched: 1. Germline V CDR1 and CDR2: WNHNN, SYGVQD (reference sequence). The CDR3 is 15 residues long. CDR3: CASSESTSGYNEQFF. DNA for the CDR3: TGCGCCAGCAGTGAGTCGACTAGCGGATACAATGAGCAGTTCTTC.

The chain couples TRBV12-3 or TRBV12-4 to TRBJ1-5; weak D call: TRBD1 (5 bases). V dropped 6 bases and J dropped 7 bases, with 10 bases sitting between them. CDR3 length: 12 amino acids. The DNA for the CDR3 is TGTGCCAGCAGCCGCGGGGACCAGCCCCAGCATTTT. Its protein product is CASSRGDQPQHF.

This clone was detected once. CDR3 sequence: CASSFGFTGEQFF. The CDR3 DNA reads as TGCGCCAGCAGCTTCGGCTTCACGGGTGAGCAGTTCTTC. The V call is TRBV5-1, the J call TRBJ2-1, with unresolved D. The CDR3 consists of 13 residues. CDR1 SGHRS and CDR2 YFSETQ come from the germline V gene. With 2 bases removed from V and 9 bases from J, the gap between germline ends came to 12 bases.

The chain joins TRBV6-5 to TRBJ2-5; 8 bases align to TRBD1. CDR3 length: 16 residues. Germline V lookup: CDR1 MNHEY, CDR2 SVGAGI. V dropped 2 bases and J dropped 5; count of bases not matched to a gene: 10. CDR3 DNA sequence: TGTGCCAGCAGTTACGGGGGGACAGGTCTTCGGGAGACCCAGTACTTC. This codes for CASSYGGTGLRETQYF.

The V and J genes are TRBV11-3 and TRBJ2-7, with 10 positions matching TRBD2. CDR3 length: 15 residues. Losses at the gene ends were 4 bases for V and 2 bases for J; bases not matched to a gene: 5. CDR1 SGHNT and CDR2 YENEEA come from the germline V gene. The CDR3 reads CASSYGTSDTYEQYF. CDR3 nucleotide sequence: TGTGCCAGCAGCTACGGGACTAGCGACACCTACGAGCAGTACTTC.

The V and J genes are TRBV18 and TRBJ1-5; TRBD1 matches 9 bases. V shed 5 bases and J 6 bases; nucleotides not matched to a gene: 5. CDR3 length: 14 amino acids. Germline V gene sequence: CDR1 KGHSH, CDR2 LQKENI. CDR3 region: CASSMDRGGQPQHF. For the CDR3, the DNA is TGTGCCAGCTCAATGGACAGGGGAGGTCAGCCCCAGCATTTT.

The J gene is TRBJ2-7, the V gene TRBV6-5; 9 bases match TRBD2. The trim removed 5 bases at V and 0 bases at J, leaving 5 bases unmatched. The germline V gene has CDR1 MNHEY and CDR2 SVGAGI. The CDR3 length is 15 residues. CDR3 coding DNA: TGTGCCAGCAGTAAGCTAGCGGGAACCTCCTACGAGCAGTACTTC. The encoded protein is CASSKLAGTSYEQYF.

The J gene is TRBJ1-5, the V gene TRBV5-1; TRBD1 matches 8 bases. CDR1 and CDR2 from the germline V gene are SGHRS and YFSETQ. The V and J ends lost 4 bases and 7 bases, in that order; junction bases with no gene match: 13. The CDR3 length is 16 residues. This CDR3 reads CASSPEVSGGGQPQHF. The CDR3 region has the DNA TGCGCCAGCAGCCCTGAAGTGTCAGGGGGCGGCCAGCCCCAGCATTTT. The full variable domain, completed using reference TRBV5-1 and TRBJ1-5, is KAGVTQTPRYLIKTRGQQVTLSCSPISGHRSVSWYQQTPGQGLQFLFEYFSETQRNKGNFPGRFSGRQFSNSRSEMNVSTLELGDSALYLCASSPEVSGGGQPQHFGDGTRLSIL.

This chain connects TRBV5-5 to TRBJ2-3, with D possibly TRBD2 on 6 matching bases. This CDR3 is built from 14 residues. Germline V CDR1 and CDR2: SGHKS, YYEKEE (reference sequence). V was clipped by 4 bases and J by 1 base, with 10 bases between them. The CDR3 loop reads CASSPGLGTDTQYF. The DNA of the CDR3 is TGTGCCAGCAGCCCGGGACTTGGCACAGATACGCAGTATTTT.

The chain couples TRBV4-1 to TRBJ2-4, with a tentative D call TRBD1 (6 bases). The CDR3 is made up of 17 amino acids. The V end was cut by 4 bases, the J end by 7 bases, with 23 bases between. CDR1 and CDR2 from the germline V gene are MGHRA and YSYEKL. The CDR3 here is CASSPAGASADRNIQYF. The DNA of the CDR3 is TGCGCCAGCAGCCCTGCAGGGGCCTCAGCGGATCGGAACATTCAGTACTTC.

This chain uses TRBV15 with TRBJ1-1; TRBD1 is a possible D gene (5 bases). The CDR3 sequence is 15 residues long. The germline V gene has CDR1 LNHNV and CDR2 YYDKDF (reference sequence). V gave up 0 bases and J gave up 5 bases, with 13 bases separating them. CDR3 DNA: TGTGCCACCAGCAGAGATAGCAGGGTTGGGACTGAAGCTTTCTTT. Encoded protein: CATSRDSRVGTEAFF.

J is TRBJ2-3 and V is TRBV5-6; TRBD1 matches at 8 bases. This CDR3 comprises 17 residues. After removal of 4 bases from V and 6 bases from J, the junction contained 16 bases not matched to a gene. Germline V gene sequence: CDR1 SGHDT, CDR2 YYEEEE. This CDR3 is CASSLMRQGPRMDTQYF. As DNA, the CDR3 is TGTGCCAGCAGCCTGATGAGACAGGGGCCAAGGATGGATACGCAGTATTTT.

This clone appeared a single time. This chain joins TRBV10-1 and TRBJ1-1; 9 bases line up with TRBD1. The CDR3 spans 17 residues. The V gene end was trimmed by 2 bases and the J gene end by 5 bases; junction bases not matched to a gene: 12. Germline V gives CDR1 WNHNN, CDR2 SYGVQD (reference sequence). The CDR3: CASSENRGQPRITEAFF. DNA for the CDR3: TGCGCCAGCAGTGAGAACAGGGGGCAACCAAGGATAACTGAAGCTTTCTTT.

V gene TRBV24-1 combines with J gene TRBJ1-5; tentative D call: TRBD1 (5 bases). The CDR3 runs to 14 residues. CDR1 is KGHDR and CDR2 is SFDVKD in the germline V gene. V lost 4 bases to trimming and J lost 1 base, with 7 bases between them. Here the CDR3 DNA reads TGTGCCACCAGTGACAGGGCGAGCAATCAGCCCCAGCATTTT. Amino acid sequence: CATSDRASNQPQHF.